A selection of T cell receptor beta chains follows, all from one sample in a study of radiation and T cells in renal cell carcinoma. Data came from immunoSEQ multiplex PCR; TCRdb stores just in-frame clones and leaves some out. The sample yields fewer than 150,000 clones, around 90% seen once. The source was blood, collected from a patient whose treatment included radiotherapy and nephrectomy. The receptors shown here come from a woman aged 70-85 years with renal cell carcinoma. CDR3s include the opening cysteine and the closing phenylalanine or tryptophan. Each record gives: J gene, clone size, D gene, V gene, CDR3 DNA, CDR3 protein. A D gene is named only where the DNA matches it firmly. Some rows mark clone size as missing; the rest say once, few, many or name a class of expanded clone.

>TRBJ1-6|NA|TRBD1|TRBV27
TGTGCCAGCAGTTCCTATCGCCGGGACAGGGTCGGGCTTGGGAATTCACCCCTCCACTTT
CASSSYRRDRVGLGNSPLHF
>TRBJ2-5|NA|NA|TRBV6-1
TGTGCCAGCACGACTAGGATGATCCAAGAGACCCAGTACTTC
CASTTRMIQETQYF
>TRBJ2-3|once|TRBD2|TRBV2
TGTGCCAGCAGGACCGGGACTAGCGGGGGGACAGATACGCAGTATTTT
CASRTGTSGGTDTQYF
>TRBJ2-3|NA|TRBD2|TRBV2
TGTGCCAGCAGTCGGACTAGCGGGGGGGTAGATACGCAGTATTTT
CASSRTSGGVDTQYF
>TRBJ2-1|NA|TRBD2|TRBV7-3
TGTGCCAGCAGCTGGACTAGCGGGGGAAACAATGAGCAGTTCTTC
CASSWTSGGNNEQFF
>TRBJ2-1|NA|NA|TRBV6-1
TGTGCCAGTTACGGAGGAACCTACAATGAGCAGTTCTTC
CASYGGTYNEQFF
>TRBJ2-7|NA|NA|TRBV9
TGTGCCAGCAGCATGAACCAGCGGGCCCCCCCCTACGAGCAGTACTTC
CASSMNQRAPPYEQYF
>TRBJ2-7|NA|NA|TRBV19
TGTGCCAGTAGTAGGCCCCAGTTTGGAGGGTCGTACGAGCAGTACTTC
CASSRPQFGGSYEQYF
>TRBJ1-1|NA|NA|TRBV7-9
TGTGCCAGCAGCCGCCGGATGGACGTTAACACTGAAGCTTTCTTT
CASSRRMDVNTEAFF
>TRBJ2-7|NA|NA|TRBV11-3
TGTGCCAGCAGCTTAGGACAGTCCCCTTCCTACGAGCAGTACTTC
CASSLGQSPSYEQYF
>TRBJ2-7|NA|TRBD1|TRBV4-2
TGTGCCAGCAGCCACCCGGGACAGGGAAGTTACGAGCAGTACTTC
CASSHPGQGSYEQYF
>TRBJ1-1|few|NA|TRBV30
TGTGCCTGGAGCCCGAATTCCATGAACACTGAAGCTTTCTTT
CAWSPNSMNTEAFF
>TRBJ1-5|NA|TRBD1|TRBV7-2
TGTGCCAGCAGCCGAGGGGAGCGGGACAGGGTAAGGAATCAGCCCCAGCATTTT
CASSRGERDRVRNQPQHF
>TRBJ1-2|once|TRBD1|TRBV6-1
TGTGCCAGCAGTGTAGGACAGGCCCCCTATGGCTACACCTTC
CASSVGQAPYGYTF
>TRBJ1-4|once|TRBD1|TRBV7-9
TGTGCCAGCAGCATCGGGACAGCAACTAATGAAAAACTGTTTTTT
CASSIGTATNEKLFF
>TRBJ2-7|once|TRBD1|TRBV19
TGTGCCAGTAGTGGCAGGAGGTCCCGGGACAGGTCCTCCTACGAGCAGTACTTC
CASSGRRSRDRSSYEQYF
>TRBJ1-2|NA|NA|TRBV5-1
TGCGCCAGCAGCTTGGGTCAGTCCCGCTATGGCTACACCTTC
CASSLGQSRYGYTF
>TRBJ1-5|NA|NA|TRBV18
TGTGCCAGCTCACCAGAGGTCGGGGGCAATCAGCCCCAGCATTTT
CASSPEVGGNQPQHF
>TRBJ1-2|once|NA|TRBV7-9
TGTGCCAGCAGCTTAGAGCTTGGGCGGGGTGGCTATGGCTACACCTTC
CASSLELGRGGYGYTF
>TRBJ1-1|NA|NA|TRBV18
TGTGCCACCCAACCAACCGACGGCCTATCGTGGGACACTGAAGCTTTCTTT
CATQPTDGLSWDTEAFF
>TRBJ1-2|NA|NA|TRBV9
TGTGCCAGCAGCGTAGTAGGAAACTATGGCTACACCTTC
CASSVVGNYGYTF
>TRBJ1-1|NA|TRBD1|TRBV2
TGTGCCAGCAGTGACAGGCAGACAGGGGGGACTGAAGCTTTCTTT
CASSDRQTGGTEAFF
>TRBJ2-1|NA|TRBD1|TRBV30
TGTGCCTGGAGTGGACAGGGGGTCGATGAGCAGTTCTTC
CAWSGQGVDEQFF
>TRBJ1-1|NA|NA|TRBV28
TGTGCCAGCAGTCTAGGGGGAGTTAACACTGAAGCTTTCTTT
CASSLGGVNTEAFF
>TRBJ2-1|once|TRBD2|TRBV7-6
TGTGCCAGCAGCTTCCGTTTACTAGCGGGGGGCCTCCACAATGAGCAGTTCTTC
CASSFRLLAGGLHNEQFF
>TRBJ1-5|NA|TRBD1|TRBV19
TGTGCCAGTAGTAGACCCCGGGACAGGGGGGGCAACAATCAGCCCCAGCATTTT
CASSRPRDRGGNNQPQHF
>TRBJ1-1|NA|NA|TRBV30
TGTGCCTGGAGTGGAAAGGGGAGAATGAACACTGAAGCTTTCTTT
CAWSGKGRMNTEAFF
>TRBJ1-2|NA|NA|TRBV30
TGTGCCTGGAGTGTGAACAGGCTCTATGGCTACACCTTC
CAWSVNRLYGYTF
>TRBJ2-1|NA|NA|TRBV11-1
TGTGCCAGCAGCTTAGGAGGGTACAATGAGCAGTTCTTC
CASSLGGYNEQFF
>TRBJ1-1|NA|TRBD1|TRBV11-1
TGTGCCAGCAGCTCCGACAGGGGGAGAGCTTTCTTT
CASSSDRGRAFF
>TRBJ1-5|NA|NA|TRBV5-5
TGTGCCAGCAGCTTGGTTGCAGGCCCAGGCAATCAGCCCCAGCATTTT
CASSLVAGPGNQPQHF
>TRBJ1-2|NA|NA|TRBV4-1
TGCGCCAGCAGCCTAATGGAAGAGGGGAACTATGGCTACACCTTC
CASSLMEEGNYGYTF
>TRBJ2-7|NA|TRBD2|TRBV4-2
TGTGCCAGCAGCCAACCGGGACTAGCAACCTACGAGCAGTACTTC
CASSQPGLATYEQYF
>TRBJ2-2|once|NA|TRBV7-9
TGTGCCAGCAGCGCTACTCGGCTTTTCGAGGGTACCGGGGAGCTGTTTTTT
CASSATRLFEGTGELFF
>TRBJ1-6|NA|NA|TRBV7-2
TGTGCCAGCAGCTCACGACTTAATTCACCCCTCCACTTT
CASSSRLNSPLHF
>TRBJ2-5|NA|TRBD1|TRBV27
TGTGCCAGCAGTTTATCATTTCCGGGACAGGGGGCCGAGACCCAGTACTTC
CASSLSFPGQGAETQYF
>TRBJ1-2|once|NA|TRBV7-2
TGTGCCAGCAGCTTGCCCGTTACTTATGGCTACACCTTC
CASSLPVTYGYTF
>TRBJ2-7|once|NA|TRBV5-8
TGTGCCAGCTTCCGGGGAATTGGGGGCTACGAGCAGTACTTC
CASFRGIGGYEQYF
>TRBJ2-6|NA|NA|TRBV6-4
TGTGCCAGCAGTGACTCGACTGGGGCCAACGTCCTGACTTTC
CASSDSTGANVLTF
>TRBJ1-2|few|TRBD1|TRBV19
TGTGCCAGTAGTATGGGGACAGGAAATTATGGCTACACCTTC
CASSMGTGNYGYTF
>TRBJ1-2|NA|NA|TRBV28
TGTGCCAGCCTTACTACTTCCTCGGGGGGCTGGTATGGCTACACCTTC
CASLTTSSGGWYGYTF
>TRBJ1-2|NA|NA|TRBV19
TGTGCCAGTAGTATTCCAGGAGGGGGACGGACCCTATACACCTTC
CASSIPGGGRTLYTF
>TRBJ1-2|NA|NA|TRBV28
TGTGCCAGCACTAATCCCGGGACGGCCAACTATGGCTACACCTTC
CASTNPGTANYGYTF
>TRBJ1-2|once|NA|TRBV7-9
TGTGCCAGCAGCGCTGACGGGAAAGACTATGGCTACACCTTC
CASSADGKDYGYTF
>TRBJ1-2|NA|TRBD1|TRBV7-2
TGTGCCAGCAGCCCCGGGACAGCCAGCTATGGCTACACCTTC
CASSPGTASYGYTF
>TRBJ1-5|NA|NA|TRBV19
TGTGCCAGTAGTATCCGGGAATCGGGGGGTTGGCAGCCCCAGCATTTT
CASSIRESGGWQPQHF
>TRBJ1-2|NA|TRBD1|TRBV28
TGTGCCAGCGGGGACAGCTATGGCTACACCTTC
CASGDSYGYTF
>TRBJ2-5|NA|TRBD2|TRBV5-4
TGTGCCAGCAGCTATATGGGACTAGCGGGGGAGCAAGAGACCCAGTACTTC
CASSYMGLAGEQETQYF
>TRBJ1-2|NA|NA|TRBV6-6
TGTGCCAGCAGTCCTTTCACAGGCGGCTATGGCTACACCTTC
CASSPFTGGYGYTF
>TRBJ1-2|NA|NA|TRBV21-1
TGTGCCAGCAGCAAGAGGAATGGCTACACCTTC
CASSKRNGYTF
>TRBJ2-3|NA|TRBD2|TRBV5-1
TGCGCCAGCAGCTCGTACGCTAGCGGGGGGGCCGATCGTAGAGATACGCAGTATTTT
CASSSYASGGADRRDTQYF
>TRBJ2-2|few|NA|TRBV5-1
TGCGCCAGCAGCTTGGGCAGGGCAAACACCGGGGAGCTGTTTTTT
CASSLGRANTGELFF
>TRBJ2-3|once|NA|TRBV5-4
TGTGCCAGCAGCTTTGGGATCGGAGATACGCAGTATTTT
CASSFGIGDTQYF
>TRBJ2-2|NA|NA|TRBV11-1
TGTGCCAGCAGCTTAGTCGGTCTAGGGACGATGAACACCGGGGAGCTGTTTTTT
CASSLVGLGTMNTGELFF
>TRBJ1-1|NA|TRBD1|TRBV30
TGTGCCTGGGCCGGGACAGGGTGGACTGAAGCTTTCTTT
CAWAGTGWTEAFF
>TRBJ1-5|NA|NA|TRBV30
TGTGCCTGGAGTACAGGCCTTTATAGCAATCAGCCCCAGCATTTT
CAWSTGLYSNQPQHF
>TRBJ2-7|NA|TRBD2|TRBV6-5
TGTGCCAGCAGTTACTTGAGCGGGGGGGAGCAGTACTTC
CASSYLSGGEQYF
>TRBJ2-5|NA|NA|TRBV21-1
TGTGCCAGCAGCAAAGTTCAACAGCGGGGGGCGCCCTACTTC
CASSKVQQRGAPYF
>TRBJ1-4|NA|NA|TRBV6-5
TGTGCCAGCAGTTACACTACCCTTGAAAAACTGTTTTTT
CASSYTTLEKLFF
>TRBJ2-4|NA|TRBD2|TRBV15
TGTGCCACCAGCACCAGCGGGGTAGCCAAAAACATTCAGTACTTC
CATSTSGVAKNIQYF